The 2 T cell receptor beta chains listed next were all sequenced from one sample in a study of T cells in Graves' hyperthyroidism and ophthalmopathy. The source material, RNA transcripts, was used to amplify TCR beta CDR3 regions. First-round RT-PCR with HTBI primers amplified the TCR CDR3 region. TCRdb re-analysed the multiplex PCR reads in MiXCR, keeping a single row per CDR3 protein. Counted here are about 260,000 distinct CDR3 sequences, approximately 21% occurring once; the ten biggest clones make up roughly 60%. Sequencing input: blood. Source of these receptors: a man aged 30-40 years with Graves' ophthalmopathy.

The chain combines TRBV20-1 with TRBJ1-1; a weak D match, TRBD1 (6 bases). Looked up from germline, CDR1 is DFQATT and CDR2 is SNEGSKA (reference sequence). This CDR3 is built from 13 residues. V lost 6 bases to trimming and J lost 6 bases, with 17 bases between them. The CDR3 loop is CSARQGSLPEAFF. The CDR3, as DNA: TGCAGTGCGAGGCAGGGGTCCCTCCCTGAAGCTTTCTTT.

This clonotype has just a few counts. The chain couples TRBV20-1 to TRBJ2-5; D remains unclear. Germline V gives CDR1 DFQATT, CDR2 SNEGSKA (reference sequence). This CDR3 comprises 12 residues. Trimming took off 3 bases at V and 5 bases at J, with 10 bases between the two ends. CDR3: CSARLDRETQYF. The CDR3 DNA follows: TGCAGTGCTAGGTTAGATCGGGAGACCCAGTACTTC.